What follows are 28 T cell receptor beta chains derived from one specimen sequenced in a study of spatial heterogeneity in lung cancer. From the 5' RACE reads, TCRdb called clonotypes with MiXCR, one entry per CDR3 protein. This table has under 10,000 distinct CDR3 sequences, approximately 5.4% appearing once. Time point specified: sample taken at primary tumor resection. Tumor, nontumor lung or frozen PBMC supplied whole RNA, sequenced without sorting. Sequencing was performed on PBMCs, taken at surgery. The receptors here all came from a male donor with early-stage non-small cell lung cancer.

The V and J genes are TRBV19 and TRBJ1-2; TRBD1 aligns across 7 bases. Germline trimming cut 7 bases from V and 5 bases from J; bases unmatched to any gene: 1. The germline V gene has CDR1 LNHDA and CDR2 SQIVND (reference sequence). The CDR3 is made up of 11 amino acids. The CDR3 here is CASTGQYGYTF. For the CDR3, the DNA is TGTGCCAGTACGGGACAGTATGGCTACACCTTC.

This clonotype appeared many times. V is TRBV5-6 and J is TRBJ1-1; a weak D match, TRBD1 (5 bases). With 4 bases removed from V and 6 bases from J, the gap between germline ends came to 13 bases. This CDR3 has 13 residues. CDR1 and CDR2 from the germline V gene are SGHDT and YYEEEE. CDR3: CASSPVGAAEAFF. The CDR3 DNA is TGTGCCAGCAGCCCTGTTGGGGCCGCTGAAGCTTTCTTT.

There are many counts of this clonotype. The gene calls are TRBV5-1 and TRBJ2-3; 9 bases fit TRBD2. The CDR3 length is 16 residues. In germline, CDR1 is SGHRS, CDR2 YFSETQ. Trimming removed 0 bases from V and 4 bases from J; junction bases left unmatched: 6. The CDR3 here is CASSLETAGGADTQYF. CDR3 coding DNA: TGCGCCAGCAGCTTGGAGACAGCGGGGGGTGCAGATACGCAGTATTTT.

This clonotype has a count of ten or more. The chain combines TRBV5-1 with TRBJ2-2; 10 bases fit TRBD1. The CDR3 sequence is 16 residues long. Germline assignment: CDR1 SGHRS and CDR2 YFSETQ. Trimming at V came to 4 bases and at J to 4 bases, leaving 7 bases not matched to a gene. DNA for the CDR3: TGCGCCAGCAGCGTTCAGACAGGGGGCGGCACCGGGGAGCTGTTTTTT. It yields the protein CASSVQTGGGTGELFF.

This clonotype was detected many times. The rearrangement links TRBV6-5 to TRBJ2-7; TRBD2 aligns across 11 bases. Germline V lookup: CDR1 MNHEY, CDR2 SVGAGI. The junction had 0 bases not matched to a gene; V was cut back by 2 bases and J by 3 bases. The CDR3 consists of 14 residues. The CDR3 protein is CASSYGTSGYEQYF. The DNA for the CDR3 is TGTGCCAGCAGTTACGGGACTAGCGGCTACGAGCAGTACTTC.

This clonotype was recorded at least ten times. The chain couples TRBV29-1 to TRBJ1-4; TRBD1 matches 7 bases. The CDR3 consists of 13 residues. With 5 bases clipped from V and 6 bases from J, the junction kept 6 bases outside the gene matches. Germline assignment: CDR1 SQVTM and CDR2 ANQGSEA. This chain's CDR3 is CSVSDRADEKLFF. CDR3 DNA: TGCAGCGTTAGCGACAGGGCTGATGAAAAACTGTTTTTT.

J is TRBJ1-1 and V is TRBV29-1; D is unclear. CDR1 and CDR2 from the germline V gene are SQVTM and ANQGSEA. CDR3 length equals 12 residues. The ends were cut back, 3 bases at V and 5 bases at J, with 10 bases in the middle. The CDR3 DNA is TGCAGCGTTGACCGGGGAAGGACTGAAGCTTTCTTT. Translating gives CSVDRGRTEAFF.

This clonotype was picked up many times. This chain's CDR3 is CASSPSPGVQPQHF. The DNA of the CDR3 is TGTGCCAGCAGCCCTTCTCCAGGGGTACAGCCCCAGCATTTT. The chain joins TRBV9 to TRBJ1-5; D is perhaps TRBD1 (6 bases). This CDR3 region has 14 residues. The V and J ends lost 4 bases and 7 bases respectively, with 15 bases between them. The germline CDR1 and CDR2 sequences are SGDLS and YYNGEE.

The table lists this clonotype with a few counts. J is TRBJ2-2 and V is TRBV11-2, with D tentatively TRBD1 or TRBD2 (5 bases each). The CDR3 is made up of 17 amino acids. Trimming removed 5 bases at V and 4 bases at J, with 20 bases between. Germline V CDR1 and CDR2: SGHAT, FQNNGV. CDR3 nucleotide sequence: TGTGCCAGCAGCACCAACCAGGGCCCCGGGGTCACCGGGGAGCTGTTTTTT. Translated: CASSTNQGPGVTGELFF.

This clonotype was detected many times. The chain combines TRBV10-3 with TRBJ2-3; TRBD2 matches 8 bases. There are 15 residues in the CDR3. V dropped 2 bases and J dropped 4; count of bases not matched to a gene: 5. Germline V gene sequence: CDR1 ENHRY, CDR2 SYGVKD. CDR3 sequence: CAISEGTSTSDTQYF. The CDR3, as DNA: TGTGCCATCAGTGAGGGGACTAGTACATCAGATACGCAGTATTTT.

This clonotype was detected ten times or more. The rearrangement uses TRBV7-2 and TRBJ1-6; no firm D call. The CDR3 is 15 amino acids. The germline V gene encodes CDR1 SGHTA and CDR2 FQGNSA. Trimming took 1 base from V and 7 from J, leaving 11 bases between them. The CDR3 nucleotides are TGTGCCAGCAGCTTAGTGCGGGAATTCAATTCACCCCTCCACTTT. Translation gives CASSLVREFNSPLHF.

By share, this clonotype counts as medium-sized. The chain recombines TRBV11-2 with TRBJ1-4; 7 nucleotides agree with TRBD1. This CDR3 spans 14 amino acids. Trimming cost V 4 bases and J 5 bases; bases outside gene matches: 4. Germline CDR1 is SGHAT and CDR2 is FQNNGV. The CDR3 sequence is CASSSGQMNEKLFF. The CDR3 DNA follows: TGTGCCAGCAGCTCGGGACAGATGAATGAAAAACTGTTTTTT.

Ten or more counts support this clonotype. The gene calls are TRBV6-6 and TRBJ1-2; TRBD1 is a possible D gene (5 bases). Germline loops: CDR1 MNHNY, CDR2 SVGAGI (reference sequence). Trimming cost V 2 bases and J 8 bases, with 15 bases left between them. The CDR3 sequence is 14 residues long. The CDR3 spells CASSYAGSGGGYTF. The DNA for the CDR3 is TGTGCCAGCAGTTACGCAGGTTCTGGGGGGGGCTACACCTTC.

The gene calls are TRBV12-3 or TRBV12-4 and TRBJ1-1; TRBD1 agrees at 9 bases. The CDR3 covers 13 residues. With V trimmed by 6 bases and J by 11 bases, 10 bases remained unmatched. The CDR3 DNA follows: TGTGCCAGCAGCGCTACAGGGACAGGGAGGGCTTTCTTT. This encodes CASSATGTGRAFF.

This clonotype was recorded at least ten times. The CDR3 DNA follows: TGTGCCAGCAGTTCCCCAGCCCGGACAGGGTCCTACGAGCAGTACTTC. Its translation: CASSSPARTGSYEQYF. This rearrangement joins TRBV6-5 to TRBJ2-7; the match to TRBD1 covers 8 bases. V gave up 4 bases and J gave up 1 base; unmatched junction bases: 9. The CDR3 has 16 residues. CDR1 MNHEY and CDR2 SVGAGI come from the germline V gene.

This clonotype occurred many times. The J gene is TRBJ2-1, the V gene TRBV30; a possible D gene is TRBD2 (5 bases). The V gene's germline CDR1 is GTSNPN and CDR2 SVGIG (reference sequence). This CDR3 region has 15 residues. Trimming removed 0 bases from V and 7 bases from J, with 16 bases in between. The CDR3 spells CAWSVRSWRGNEQFF. DNA for the CDR3: TGTGCCTGGAGTGTACGTTCGTGGCGAGGGAATGAGCAGTTCTTC.

This clonotype has more than one count but fewer than ten. The rearrangement links TRBV5-1 to TRBJ2-2; a possible D gene is TRBD1 (6 bases). V lost 0 bases and J lost 6, with 12 bases in between. The germline V gene has CDR1 SGHRS and CDR2 YFSETQ. CDR3 size: 15 residues. The CDR3 protein is CASSLDRVSAGELFF. The CDR3 DNA sequence: TGCGCCAGCAGCTTGGACAGGGTATCGGCCGGGGAGCTGTTTTTT.

This clonotype is judged medium-sized. This chain joins TRBV20-1 and TRBJ2-7; 8 positions agree with TRBD2. With 7 bases clipped from V and 2 bases from J, the junction kept 13 bases outside the gene matches. The CDR3 runs to 15 residues. Germline V gene data show CDR1 as DFQATT and CDR2 as SNEGSKA (reference sequence). CDR3 coding DNA: TGCAGTGGTGTGGATCCGGGACTAGTCGCCTACGAGCAGTACTTC. Encoded protein: CSGVDPGLVAYEQYF.

This clonotype was detected ten times or more. The chain is built from TRBV3-1 and TRBJ2-7; no definite D call. CDR1 LGHDT and CDR2 YNNKEL come from the germline V gene (reference sequence). The CDR3 has 12 residues. V shed 2 bases and J shed 4 bases, with 6 bases lying between them. CDR3 nucleotide sequence: TGTGCCAGCAGCCAATGGGTTTACGAGCAGTACTTC. Residues: CASSQWVYEQYF.

This chain uses TRBV3-1 with TRBJ2-7, with 8 bases that match TRBD2. Looked up from germline, CDR1 is LGHDT and CDR2 is YNNKEL (reference sequence). This CDR3 spans 15 amino acids. V trimming: 5 bases; J trimming: 3 bases; junction bases outside the gene matches: 9. CDR3 sequence: CASSAPGGANYEQYF. In DNA, the CDR3 is TGTGCCAGCAGCGCCCCGGGAGGGGCGAACTACGAGCAGTACTTC.

This clonotype turned up a few times. The genes are TRBV5-5 and TRBJ2-7; unclear D gene. In germline, CDR1 is SGHKS, CDR2 YYEKEE (reference sequence). The length of the CDR3 is 14 residues. V was trimmed by 0 bases and J by 7 bases, leaving 14 bases between them. In DNA form, the CDR3 reads TGTGCCAGCAGCTTGGAGTGGCAGGTGACTGAGCAGTACTTC. Translation: CASSLEWQVTEQYF.

The chain joins TRBV3-1 to TRBJ2-2, with D perhaps being TRBD1 or TRBD2 (6 bases each). CDR1 is LGHDT, CDR2 YNNKEL, per germline (reference sequence). V dropped 4 bases and J dropped 3 bases, with 12 bases sitting between them. This CDR3 region has 15 residues. In nucleotides, the CDR3 is TGTGCCAGCAGCCGAGGGAGGACAGACACCGGGGAGCTGTTTTTT. Its protein is CASSRGRTDTGELFF.

This clonotype was seen at least ten times. The chain recombines TRBV7-8 with TRBJ1-5, with D unresolved. Germline V gene lookup returns CDR1 SGHVS and CDR2 FQNEAQ. The CDR3 covers 16 residues. Trimming pared 4 bases from V and 6 bases from J, leaving 19 bases between. The CDR3 bases are TGTGCCAGCAGCTCCGTCGGGCAGTCAGATCCTCAGCCCCAGCATTTT. Its translation: CASSSVGQSDPQPQHF.

This clonotype was detected many times. The rearrangement joins TRBV4-1 to TRBJ1-1; D is unclear. The V and J ends lost 4 bases and 13 bases respectively, with 19 bases between them. The germline CDR1 and CDR2 sequences are MGHRA and YSYEKL. The CDR3 covers 13 residues. DNA of the CDR3: TGCGCCAGCAGCCCAGCCCGGACGTCTTTCAATTTCTTT. It encodes CASSPARTSFNFF.

This clonotype appeared many times. The J gene is TRBJ1-2, the V gene TRBV6-5, with TRBD1 as a possible D gene (5 bases). Per germline, CDR1 MNHEY and CDR2 SVGAGI. Trimming took off 3 bases at V and 0 bases at J, with 11 bases between the two ends. The length of the CDR3 is 15 residues. The CDR3 here is CASSYVGTANYGYTF. In DNA, the CDR3 is TGTGCCAGCAGTTATGTCGGGACGGCTAACTATGGCTACACCTTC.

This clonotype was counted at least ten times. The chain links TRBV29-1 to TRBJ1-2; no clear D gene. V shed 2 bases and J shed 7 bases, with 14 bases lying between them. The CDR3 is 13 residues long. Germline V lookup: CDR1 SQVTM, CDR2 ANQGSEA. The CDR3 loop reads CSVELRNLAGYTF. In DNA, the CDR3 is TGCAGCGTTGAACTCCGCAACCTTGCTGGCTACACCTTC.

This clonotype was recorded many times. The rearrangement uses TRBV5-1 and TRBJ1-1, with 11 bases aligning to TRBD1. With 4 bases clipped from V and 6 bases from J, the junction kept 8 bases outside the gene matches. This CDR3 comprises 15 residues. Germline CDR1 is SGHRS and CDR2 is YFSETQ. The CDR3 region has the DNA TGCGCCAGCAGCACCCATGGACAGGGGGCCTCTGAAGCTTTCTTT. This encodes CASSTHGQGASEAFF.

This clonotype has a count of ten or more. The V call is TRBV18, the J call TRBJ2-2; 10 bases are a match to TRBD2. The junction had 9 bases not matched to a gene; V was cut back by 3 bases and J by 5 bases. CDR3 size: 17 residues. Germline V CDR1 and CDR2: KGHSH, LQKENI. This chain's CDR3 is CASSPNVAGGETGELFF. In DNA, the CDR3 is TGTGCCAGCTCACCTAATGTAGCGGGAGGAGAGACCGGGGAGCTGTTTTTT.